A selection of T cell receptor beta chains follows, all from one sample in a study of Tregs in tolerant kidney transplant recipients. Produced via immunoSEQ multiplex PCR; TCRdb's table is partial and in-frame only. The profile shows 200,000 to 300,000 clones, around 82% of them singletons. The specimen sequenced was CD4+ T cells from blood. The receptors here all came from a human donor in good health. The CDR3 runs from the conserved cysteine through the conserved F or W. The D gene is left open where the match is weak. Clone size is stated in some rows and not others, as once, few, many or a class when expanded.

DNA	CDR3	size	D	J	V
TGTGCCAGCAGCTTCCCCCGGGATGGAAACACCATATATTTT	CASSFPRDGNTIYF	once	-	TRBJ1-3	TRBV5-8
TGTGCCAGCAGCAGATGGACAGGGACGGCGCAGTACTTC	CASSRWTGTAQYF	-	TRBD1	TRBJ2-7	TRBV7-2
TGTGCCAGCAGCTCACACAATGAGCAGTTCTTC	CASSSHNEQFF	-	-	TRBJ2-1	TRBV7-6
TGTGCCTGGAGTGTAAACCACTACGAGCAGTACTTC	CAWSVNHYEQYF	once	-	TRBJ2-7	TRBV30
TGTGCCAGCAGCTCGACAGGGGGCGGTGGGGCCAACGTCCTGACTTTC	CASSSTGGGGANVLTF	-	TRBD1	TRBJ2-6	TRBV9
TGTGCCAGCAGCTTTAACGGCGGAAACCGGGGGGACATTCAGTACTTC	CASSFNGGNRGDIQYF	-	TRBD2	TRBJ2-4	TRBV5-6
TGTGCCAGCAGTGAGTTGGCAGGGGTTAGAAGGACTGAAGCTTTCTTT	CASSELAGVRRTEAFF	few	-	TRBJ1-1	TRBV2
TGTGCCAGCAGTGAAGCAATAGGGGGCAGCTATGGCTACACCTTC	CASSEAIGGSYGYTF	-	TRBD1	TRBJ1-2	TRBV6-1
TGTGCCAGCTCACCACTGAGAGCAACAGAACCCGGGCAGCAGTACTTC	CASSPLRATEPGQQYF	once	-	TRBJ2-7	TRBV18
TGTGCCAGCAGCCGAGGGAGGCTAGCGGCCGAGCAGTACTTC	CASSRGRLAAEQYF	-	TRBD2	TRBJ2-7	TRBV11-2
TGCGCCAGCAGTGATCTGACTAGCGAGTCCTACAATGAGCAGTTCTTC	CASSDLTSESYNEQFF	few	TRBD2	TRBJ2-1	TRBV10-1
TGTGCCAGCACCCGACAGGGTGTTGGGAACACTGAAGCTTTCTTT	CASTRQGVGNTEAFF	-	TRBD1	TRBJ1-1	TRBV6-1
TGTGCCAGCAGCTGGGGGGGCGCAGGGCGGTCTGGGGCCAACGTCCTGACTTTC	CASSWGGAGRSGANVLTF	-	-	TRBJ2-6	TRBV5-4
TGTGCCAGCAGCTTGGGGGGGTTGAATGAGCAGTTCTTC	CASSLGGLNEQFF	-	-	TRBJ2-1	TRBV5-6
TGCGCCAGCAGCCAAGACCATGGGCGGGAGTTCAATGAGCAGTTCTTC	CASSQDHGREFNEQFF	-	TRBD2	TRBJ2-1	TRBV4-1
TGCGCCAGCAGCTTGACCTACCACTCTGGAAACACCATATATTTT	CASSLTYHSGNTIYF	-	-	TRBJ1-3	TRBV5-1
TGTGCCAGCAGCCCGCGAATCAACCGTGGCTACACCTTC	CASSPRINRGYTF	-	-	TRBJ1-2	TRBV7-8
TGTGCCAGCAGCCACCGGGGGACAACTAATGAAAAACTGTTTTTT	CASSHRGTTNEKLFF	-	-	TRBJ1-4	TRBV5-6
TGTGCCAGCAGTTCCACAGGGGTGGAGGGCTACACCTTC	CASSSTGVEGYTF	few	TRBD1	TRBJ1-2	TRBV27
TGTGCCAGCTCGAGGGGGACAGAGCTTAATCAGCCCCAGCATTTT	CASSRGTELNQPQHF	-	TRBD1	TRBJ1-5	TRBV18
TGTGCCAGCAGCTTAGATGGCGGGGGCTACGAGCAGTACTTC	CASSLDGGGYEQYF	-	TRBD2	TRBJ2-7	TRBV11-2
TGTGCCAGCAGCGTAGGAGGTGACAGGCTCTATGGCTACACCTTC	CASSVGGDRLYGYTF	-	-	TRBJ1-2	TRBV9
TGTGCCATCAGTGAATTTACAGGGGACAATGAGCAGTTCTTC	CAISEFTGDNEQFF	-	TRBD1	TRBJ2-1	TRBV10-3
TGTGCCAGCAGCGTCGCGGATGGCACTGAAGCTTTCTTT	CASSVADGTEAFF	-	-	TRBJ1-1	TRBV9
TGTGCCAGCAGCCGGGACAGCTCCCGATCCGAGCAGTACTTC	CASSRDSSRSEQYF	-	TRBD1	TRBJ2-7	TRBV6-5
TGTGCCAGCAGCTTAGGCGGGGAGAACGAGCAGTACTTC	CASSLGGENEQYF	-	-	TRBJ2-7	TRBV7-3
TGTGCCAGCAGCTTAGCCGTGGGGGCCCTAACGGAGCTGTTTTTT	CASSLAVGALTELFF	-	-	TRBJ2-2	TRBV7-2
TGCGCCAGCAGCTTGGGGGCTGACAGCGCCAGCTCCTACGAGCAGTACTTC	CASSLGADSASSYEQYF	-	-	TRBJ2-7	TRBV5-1
TGCGCCAGCAGCCCGTTACTAGCCCGGACAGATACGCAGTATTTT	CASSPLLARTDTQYF	once	-	TRBJ2-3	TRBV5-1
TGCGCCAGCAGCAGCCGTGGGTGGTCCGGGGCCAACGTCCTGACTTTC	CASSSRGWSGANVLTF	-	-	TRBJ2-6	TRBV5-1
TGTGCCAGCAGCTTAGCGTCGGGGGGCCTATTCGAAAAACTGTTTTTT	CASSLASGGLFEKLFF	-	-	TRBJ1-4	TRBV7-2
TGTGCCAGCAGCCCCAAAAGCCGAGAGACCCAGTACTTC	CASSPKSRETQYF	-	-	TRBJ2-5	TRBV5-4
TGTGCCAGCTCACCACCCTCAAGAGAAGCTTTCTTT	CASSPPSREAFF	-	-	TRBJ1-1	TRBV18
TGCGCCAGCAGATCCTGGACTAGCGCGACAAATGAGCAGTTCTTC	CASRSWTSATNEQFF	once	TRBD2	TRBJ2-1	TRBV5-1
TGCGCCAGCAGCCCAGGAGGACTAGACATAGGAGAGACCCAGTACTTC	CASSPGGLDIGETQYF	-	TRBD2	TRBJ2-5	TRBV4-1